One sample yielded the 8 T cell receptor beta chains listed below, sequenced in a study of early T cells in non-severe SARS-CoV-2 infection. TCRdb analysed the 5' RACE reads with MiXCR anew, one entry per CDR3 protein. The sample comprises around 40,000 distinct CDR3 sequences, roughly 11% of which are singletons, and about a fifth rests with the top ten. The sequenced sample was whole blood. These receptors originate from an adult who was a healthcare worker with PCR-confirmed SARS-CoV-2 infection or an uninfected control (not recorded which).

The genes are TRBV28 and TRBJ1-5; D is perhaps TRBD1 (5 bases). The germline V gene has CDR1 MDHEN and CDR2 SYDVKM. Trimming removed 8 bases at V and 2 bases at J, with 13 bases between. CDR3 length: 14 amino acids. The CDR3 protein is CASGRGAGNQPQHF. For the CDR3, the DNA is TGTGCCAGCGGGAGGGGCGCGGGCAATCAGCCCCAGCATTTT.

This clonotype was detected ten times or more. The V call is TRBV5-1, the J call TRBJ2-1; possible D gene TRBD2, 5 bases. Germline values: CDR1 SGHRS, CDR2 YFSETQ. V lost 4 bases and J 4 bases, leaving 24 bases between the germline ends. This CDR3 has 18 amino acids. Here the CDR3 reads CASSPSDHATADYNEQFF. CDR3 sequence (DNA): TGCGCCAGCAGCCCGAGTGATCACGCAACAGCGGATTACAATGAGCAGTTCTTC. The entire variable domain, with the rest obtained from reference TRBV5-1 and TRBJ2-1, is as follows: KAGVTQTPRYLIKTRGQQVTLSCSPISGHRSVSWYQQTPGQGLQFLFEYFSETQRNKGNFPGRFSGRQFSNSRSEMNVSTLELGDSALYLCASSPSDHATADYNEQFFGPGTRLTVL.

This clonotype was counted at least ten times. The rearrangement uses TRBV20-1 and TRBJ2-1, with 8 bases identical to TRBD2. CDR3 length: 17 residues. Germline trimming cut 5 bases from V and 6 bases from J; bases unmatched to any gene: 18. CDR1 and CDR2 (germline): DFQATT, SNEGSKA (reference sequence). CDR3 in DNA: TGCAGTGCTGGGAGCAGCTTGAGCGGGAGAGTGGCCAATGAGCAGTTCTTC. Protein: CSAGSSLSGRVANEQFF.

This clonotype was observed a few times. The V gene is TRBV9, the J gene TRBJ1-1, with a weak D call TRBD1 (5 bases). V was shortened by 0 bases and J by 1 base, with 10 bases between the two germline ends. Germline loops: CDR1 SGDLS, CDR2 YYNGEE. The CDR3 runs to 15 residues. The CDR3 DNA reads TGTGCCAGCAGCGTAGTGCAGGGCTCGAACACTGAAGCTTTCTTT. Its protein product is CASSVVQGSNTEAFF. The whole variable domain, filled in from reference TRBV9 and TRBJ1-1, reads DSGVTQTPKHLITATGQRVTLRCSPRSGDLSVYWYQQSLDQGLQFLIQYYNGEERAKGNILERFSAQQFPDLHSELNLSSLELGDSALYFCASSVVQGSNTEAFFGQGTRLTVV.

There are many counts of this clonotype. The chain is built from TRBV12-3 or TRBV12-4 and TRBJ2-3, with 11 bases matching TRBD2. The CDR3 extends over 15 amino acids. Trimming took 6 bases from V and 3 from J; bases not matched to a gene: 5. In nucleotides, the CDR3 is TGTGCCAGCAGCCCAACTAGCGGGAGTACAGATACGCAGTATTTT. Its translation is CASSPTSGSTDTQYF.

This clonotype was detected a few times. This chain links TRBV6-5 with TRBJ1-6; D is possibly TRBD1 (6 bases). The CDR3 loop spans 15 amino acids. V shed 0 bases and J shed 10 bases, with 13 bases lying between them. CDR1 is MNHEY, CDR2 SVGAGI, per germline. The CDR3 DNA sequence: TGTGCCAGCAGTTACTCGTCCAGGGGTAACTCACCCCTCCACTTT. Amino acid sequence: CASSYSSRGNSPLHF.

As DNA, the CDR3 is TGTGCCAGCAGTTTATGGGGGCCGGGACTAGCGGGAGTCAGTGAGCAGTTCTTC. Protein product: CASSLWGPGLAGVSEQFF. This chain links TRBV28 with TRBJ2-1; 14 nucleotides agree with TRBD2. Germline V gene lookup returns CDR1 MDHEN and CDR2 SYDVKM. The CDR3 spans 18 residues. J was trimmed by 9 bases and V by 0 bases; bases with no gene match: 10.

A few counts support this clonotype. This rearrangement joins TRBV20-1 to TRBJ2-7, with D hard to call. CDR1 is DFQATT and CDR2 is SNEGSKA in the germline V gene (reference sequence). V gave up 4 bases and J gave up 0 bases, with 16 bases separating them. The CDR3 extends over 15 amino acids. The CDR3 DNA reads TGCAGTGCTACCCCGGCGACAACGAGCTCCTACGAGCAGTACTTC. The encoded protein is CSATPATTSSYEQYF.